The 20 T cell receptor beta chains in this list originate from one sample, sequenced in a study of blood T cells in healthy people across ages. For the second PCR, which ran for roughly 6 to 12 cycles, a sample-barcoded 5' primer and a J-beta primer mix were used. MiXCR, applied by TCRdb to the 5' RACE reads, yields one record per CDR3 protein. The sample carries hundreds of thousands of distinct CDR3 sequences, about 30% recorded once. Input material: blood. The source is a woman older than 75 in good health.

This clonotype was picked up many times. The rearrangement joins TRBV4-2 to TRBJ1-5; D uncertain. CDR1 and CDR2 from the germline V gene are LGHNA and YNFKEQ. The CDR3 has 13 residues. Trimming left V 2 bases short and J 7 bases short, with 9 bases between. The CDR3 nucleotides read TGTGCCAGCAGCCAAAGCGCCGACCAGCCCCAGCATTTT. As protein: CASSQSADQPQHF.

This clonotype was seen repeatedly, ten times or more. The CDR3 loop reads CASRISGGRTDTQYF. The CDR3 DNA follows: TGTGCCAGCAGGATTAGCGGGGGCCGCACAGATACGCAGTATTTT. The V call is TRBV7-2, the J call TRBJ2-3; TRBD2 aligns across 9 bases. V trimming: 6 bases; J trimming: 1 base; junction bases outside the gene matches: 5. The germline CDR1 and CDR2 sequences are SGHTA and FQGNSA. This CDR3 comprises 15 residues. Full variable domain (outside the CDR3, taken from reference TRBV7-2 and TRBJ2-3): GAGVSQSPSNKVTEKGKDVELRCDPISGHTALYWYRQSLGQGLEFLIYFQGNSAPDKSGLPSDRFSAERTGGSVSTLTIQRTQQEDSAVYLCASRISGGRTDTQYFGPGTRLTVL.

This clonotype was found many times. This chain uses TRBV5-1 with TRBJ1-6; D uncertain. The germline V gene has CDR1 SGHRS and CDR2 YFSETQ. The CDR3 consists of 15 residues. The V gene lost 2 bases and the J gene lost 7 bases, with 13 bases spanning the gap. The CDR3 loop reads CASSFGTGLNSPLHF. CDR3 in DNA: TGCGCCAGCAGCTTTGGTACGGGCCTCAATTCACCCCTCCACTTT.

Remarks on this clonotype: A much bigger clone sits one base away, suggesting this may be a read error. The rearrangement links TRBV28 to TRBJ2-4, with D unclear. The end of the DNA fits TRBJ2-5 better, so the J call may be wrong. The CDR3 runs to 14 residues. Germline CDR1 and CDR2: MDHEN and SYDVKM. CDR3 nucleotide sequence: TGTGCCAGCAGTCCACCGGGCCCCTGGGAGACCCAGTACTTC. This translates into CASSPPGPWETQYF.

The chain joins TRBV20-1 to TRBJ2-7, with 9 bases matching TRBD2. Matching the DNA end better, TRBJ2-5 makes the J call doubtful. The V gene's germline CDR1 is DFQATT and CDR2 SNEGSKA (reference sequence). The CDR3 runs 15 residues. The CDR3 is CSADRGAGGRETQYF. CDR3 nucleotides: TGCAGTGCTGACCGAGGGGCGGGGGGGAGAGAGACCCAGTACTTC.

Turning to this clonotype: With a much larger clone just one base away, this may be a read error. This chain connects TRBV5-1 to TRBJ2-7; 7 nucleotides align to TRBD1. This CDR3 contains 15 residues. Per germline, CDR1 SGHRS and CDR2 YFSETQ. CDR3 in amino acids: CAGSLMMTGMYEQYF. CDR3 coding DNA: TGCGCCGGCAGCTTGATGATGACAGGGATGTACGAGCAGTACTTC. Full variable domain (rest looked up from reference TRBV5-1 and TRBJ2-7): KAGVTQTPRYLIKTRGQQVTLSCSPISGHRSVSWYQQTPGQGLQFLFEYFSETQRNKGNFPGRFSGRQFSNSRSEMNVSTLELGDSALYLCAGSLMMTGMYEQYFGPGTRLTVT.

This clonotype has a count of ten or more. The CDR3 nucleotides read TGCGCCAGCAGCTTGGTCGGGAGTCAGCCCCAGCATTTT. Translating it yields CASSLVGSQPQHF. J is TRBJ1-5 and V is TRBV5-1; D uncertain. The V gene's germline CDR1 is SGHRS and CDR2 YFSETQ. Trimming shortened V by 0 bases and J by 6 bases, and 7 bases separated the two germline ends. The CDR3 consists of 13 residues.

This clonotype occurred a few times. The chain carries TRBV5-1 and TRBJ2-5, with D possibly being TRBD1 (5 bases). The CDR3 is 15 residues long. Germline-derived CDR1 and CDR2 are SGHRS and YFSETQ. V was trimmed by 2 bases and J by 11 bases, leaving 22 bases between them. The CDR3 loop reads CASSFDRGFYNEQYF. The CDR3 DNA is TGCGCCAGCAGCTTCGACAGAGGTTTCTACAATGAGCAGTACTTC. Complete variable domain (other parts from reference TRBV5-1 and TRBJ2-5): KAGVTQTPRYLIKTRGQQVTLSCSPISGHRSVSWYQQTPGQGLQFLFEYFSETQRNKGNFPGRFSGRQFSNSRSEMNVSTLELGDSALYLCASSFDRGFYNEQYFGPGTRLLVL.

At least ten counts were recorded for this clonotype. The chain combines TRBV7-2 with TRBJ2-7; a weak D match, TRBD2 (5 bases). The CDR3 sequence is 15 residues long. V was clipped by 7 bases and J by 0 bases, with 16 bases between them. The germline gives CDR1 SGHTA, CDR2 FQGNSA. Here the CDR3 reads CASTLRGPSSYEQYF. CDR3 in DNA: TGTGCCAGCACCCTGCGCGGGCCGAGCTCCTACGAGCAGTACTTC. Drawing the rest from reference TRBV7-2 and TRBJ2-7, the complete variable domain is GAGVSQSPSNKVTEKGKDVELRCDPISGHTALYWYRQSLGQGLEFLIYFQGNSAPDKSGLPSDRFSAERTGGSVSTLTIQRTQQEDSAVYLCASTLRGPSSYEQYFGPGTRLTVT.

This clonotype has at least ten counts. The chain couples TRBV29-1 to TRBJ1-1; D gene unclear. The CDR3 loop spans 14 amino acids. Germline assignment: CDR1 SQVTM and CDR2 ANQGSEA. V gave up 6 bases and J gave up 2 bases, with 16 bases separating them. This CDR3 is CSVTREVVNTEAFF. Here the CDR3 DNA reads TGCAGCGTGACCAGAGAGGTTGTAAACACTGAAGCTTTCTTT.

In its sample, this clonotype was seen many times. The J gene is TRBJ1-4, the V gene TRBV7-6, with D perhaps matching TRBD1 (5 bases). Germline lookup yields CDR1 SGHVS and CDR2 FNYEAQ. The CDR3 consists of 15 residues. The V end was cut by 5 bases, the J end by 6 bases, with 16 bases between. CDR3 region: CASSPRDPGDEKLFF. DNA of the CDR3: TGTGCCAGCAGCCCCAGGGACCCGGGAGATGAAAAACTGTTTTTT.

CDR3 in amino acids: CASTVSGPANTEAFF. CDR3 DNA sequence: TGTGCCAGCACTGTATCGGGTCCGGCGAACACTGAAGCTTTCTTT. The rearrangement links TRBV6-6 to TRBJ1-1, with D uncertain. Trimming left V 7 bases short and J 1 base short, with 16 bases between. CDR1 is MNHNY and CDR2 is SVGAGI in the germline V gene (reference sequence). There are 15 residues in the CDR3.

Remarks on this clonotype: A single base separates this from a much larger clone, so it may be a read error. This chain uses TRBV6-5 with TRBJ2-2, with D perhaps matching TRBD1 or TRBD2 (5 bases each). This CDR3 has 15 amino acids. CDR1 is MNHEY, CDR2 SVGAGI, per germline. The CDR3 DNA reads as TGTGCCAGCAGTTACGAATGGAAGGGGACCGAGGAGCTGTTTTTT. Amino acids: CASSYEWKGTEELFF.

In its sample, this clonotype was seen many times. Since a much larger clone is just one base distant, this may be a read error. V gene TRBV10-3 combines with J gene TRBJ2-5; D remains ambiguous. With 6 bases removed from V and 11 bases from J, the gap between germline ends came to 16 bases. The CDR3 is made up of 12 amino acids. From germline, CDR1 is ENHRY and CDR2 SYGVKD. CDR3 sequence reads: CAISYNTNEQYF. CDR3 coding DNA: TGTGCCATCAGCTATAACACCAATGAGCAGTACTTC.

Turning to this clonotype: Given a much more abundant clone one base away, this may be a read error. The chain is built from TRBV4-3 and TRBJ2-3; the match to TRBD1 covers 8 bases. Looked up from germline, CDR1 is LGHNA and CDR2 is YSLEER. This CDR3 has 17 residues. Here the CDR3 reads CSSSHLTGGSSTDTQYF. CDR3 sequence (DNA): TGCTCCAGCAGCCATTTAACAGGGGGAAGTAGCACAGATACGCAGTATTTT.

This clonotype was observed a few times. The genes are TRBV20-1 and TRBJ1-1; 7 nucleotides match TRBD1. CDR1 and CDR2 (germline): DFQATT, SNEGSKA (reference sequence). V shed 4 bases and J 7 bases; nucleotides not matched to a gene: 3. This CDR3 has 11 residues. DNA for the CDR3: TGCAGTGCTATGGACAGGTTTGAAGCTTTCTTT. Its protein is CSAMDRFEAFF.

Of note for this clonotype: A much larger clone differs from this one at a single base, so this may be a read error. The chain uses TRBV6-5 and TRBJ1-5, with TRBD1 matching over 9 bases. The germline gives CDR1 MNHEY, CDR2 SVGAGI. Losses at the gene ends were 5 bases for V and 7 bases for J; bases not matched to a gene: 6. CDR3 length equals 14 residues. CDR3 sequence (DNA): TGTGCCAGCAGTCCCCGGGACAGGGACCAGCCCCAGCATTTT. The encoded protein is CASSPRDRDQPQHF.

This chain joins TRBV12-3 or TRBV12-4 and TRBJ2-1, with 10 bases that match TRBD2. The CDR3 runs 13 residues. After removal of 7 bases from V and 10 bases from J, the junction contained 7 bases not matched to a gene. As DNA, the CDR3 is TGTGCCAGCACCGGGACTAGCGTCGCCGAGCAGTTCTTC. This translates into CASTGTSVAEQFF.

The CDR3 sequence: CAWSPTSWSGYTF. For the CDR3, the DNA is TGTGCCTGGAGTCCGACCTCCTGGAGTGGCTACACCTTC. The V call is TRBV30, the J call TRBJ1-2; D uncertain. There are 13 residues in the CDR3. The germline V and J ends were trimmed by 2 bases and 7 bases, with 14 bases remaining between them. Germline values: CDR1 GTSNPN, CDR2 SVGIG (reference sequence).

The chain carries TRBV20-1 and TRBJ2-5; TRBD2 might be the D (7 bases). V gave up 0 bases and J gave up 0 bases, with 11 bases separating them. CDR1 is DFQATT, CDR2 SNEGSKA, per germline (reference sequence). This CDR3 region has 15 residues. Here the CDR3 reads CSARDWGGYQETQYF. CDR3 nucleotide sequence: TGCAGTGCTAGAGATTGGGGGGGCTACCAAGAGACCCAGTACTTC.